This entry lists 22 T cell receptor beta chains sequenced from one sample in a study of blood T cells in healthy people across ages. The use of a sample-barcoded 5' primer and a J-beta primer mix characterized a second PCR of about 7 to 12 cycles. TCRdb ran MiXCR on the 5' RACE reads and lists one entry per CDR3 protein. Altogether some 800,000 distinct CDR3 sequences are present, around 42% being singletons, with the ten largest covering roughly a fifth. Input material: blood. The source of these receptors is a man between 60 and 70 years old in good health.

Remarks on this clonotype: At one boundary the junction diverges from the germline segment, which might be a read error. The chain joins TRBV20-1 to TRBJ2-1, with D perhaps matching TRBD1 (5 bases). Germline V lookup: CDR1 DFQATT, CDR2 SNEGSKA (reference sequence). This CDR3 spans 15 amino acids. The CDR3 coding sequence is TGCAGTGCTCACGATCGACGAGTGATGGACAATGAACAGTTCTTC. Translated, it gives CSAHDRRVMDNEQFF.

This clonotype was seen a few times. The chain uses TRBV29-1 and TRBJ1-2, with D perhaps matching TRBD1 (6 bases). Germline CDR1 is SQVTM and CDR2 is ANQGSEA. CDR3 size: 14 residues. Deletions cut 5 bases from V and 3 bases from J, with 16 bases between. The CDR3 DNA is TGCAGCGTTCCGGGACAAGCCTCTTACTATGGCTACACCTTC. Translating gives CSVPGQASYYGYTF. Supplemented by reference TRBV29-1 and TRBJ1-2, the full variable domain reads SAVISQKPSRDICQRGTSLTIQCQVDSQVTMMFWYRQQPGQSLTLIATANQGSEATYESGFVIDKFPISRPNLTFSTLTVSNMSPEDSSIYLCSVPGQASYYGYTFGSGTRLTVV.

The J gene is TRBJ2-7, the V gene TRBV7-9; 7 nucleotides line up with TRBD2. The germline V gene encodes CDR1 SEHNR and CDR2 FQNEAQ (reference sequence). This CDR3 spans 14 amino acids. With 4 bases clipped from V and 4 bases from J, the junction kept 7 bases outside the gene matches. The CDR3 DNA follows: TGTGCCAGCAGCTCCCGACTAGCTTCGTACGAGCAGTACTTC. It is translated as CASSSRLASYEQYF.

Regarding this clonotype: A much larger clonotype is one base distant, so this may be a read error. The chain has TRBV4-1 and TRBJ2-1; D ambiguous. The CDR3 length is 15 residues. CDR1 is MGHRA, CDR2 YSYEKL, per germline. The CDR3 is CVSSQGSVGNNEQFF. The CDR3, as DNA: TGCGTCAGCAGCCAAGGATCGGTCGGAAACAATGAGCAGTTCTTC.

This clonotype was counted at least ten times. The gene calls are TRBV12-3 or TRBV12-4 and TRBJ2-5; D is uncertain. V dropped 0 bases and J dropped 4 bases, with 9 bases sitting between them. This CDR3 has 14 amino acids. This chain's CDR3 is CASSLAALGETQYF. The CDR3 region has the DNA TGTGCCAGCAGTTTAGCGGCCCTGGGAGAGACCCAGTACTTC.

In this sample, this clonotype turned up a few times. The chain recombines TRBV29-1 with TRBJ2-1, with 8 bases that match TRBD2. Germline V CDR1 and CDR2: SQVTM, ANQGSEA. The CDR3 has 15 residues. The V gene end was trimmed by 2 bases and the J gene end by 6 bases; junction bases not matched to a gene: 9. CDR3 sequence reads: CSVEPGGENSNEQFF. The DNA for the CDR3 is TGCAGCGTTGAACCGGGGGGGGAGAACAGCAATGAGCAGTTCTTC.

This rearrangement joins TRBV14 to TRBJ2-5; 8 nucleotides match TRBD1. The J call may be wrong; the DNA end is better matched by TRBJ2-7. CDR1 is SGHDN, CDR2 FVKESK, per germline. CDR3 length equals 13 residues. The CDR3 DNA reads TGTGCCAGCAGGGACAGGGATGGGTACGAGCAGTACTTC. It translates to CASRDRDGYEQYF.

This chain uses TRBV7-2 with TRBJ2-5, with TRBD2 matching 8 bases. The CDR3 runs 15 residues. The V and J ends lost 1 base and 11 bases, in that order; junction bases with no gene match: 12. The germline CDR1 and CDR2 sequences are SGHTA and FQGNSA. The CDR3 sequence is CASSLDGGAYNEQYF. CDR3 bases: TGTGCCAGCAGCTTAGACGGGGGGGCCTACAATGAGCAGTACTTC.

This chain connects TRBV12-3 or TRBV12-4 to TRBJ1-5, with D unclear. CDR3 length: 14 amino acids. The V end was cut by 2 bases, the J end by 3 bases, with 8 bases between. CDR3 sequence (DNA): TGTGCCAGCAGTTTACGAGGGAACAATCAGCCCCAGCATTTT. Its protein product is CASSLRGNNQPQHF.

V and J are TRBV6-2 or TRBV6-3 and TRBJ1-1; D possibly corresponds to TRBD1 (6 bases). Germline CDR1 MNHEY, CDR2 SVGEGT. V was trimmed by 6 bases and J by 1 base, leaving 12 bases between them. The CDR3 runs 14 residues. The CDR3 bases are TGTGCCAGCAGACGCCCGACAGGGAACACTGAAGCTTTCTTT. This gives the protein CASRRPTGNTEAFF.

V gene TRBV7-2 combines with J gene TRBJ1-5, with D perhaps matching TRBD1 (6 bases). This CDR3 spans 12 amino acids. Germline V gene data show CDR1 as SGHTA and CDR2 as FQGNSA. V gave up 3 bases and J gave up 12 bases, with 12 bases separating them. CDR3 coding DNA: TGTGCCAGCAGCTTGGAAACAGGGCTCCAGCATTTT. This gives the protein CASSLETGLQHF.

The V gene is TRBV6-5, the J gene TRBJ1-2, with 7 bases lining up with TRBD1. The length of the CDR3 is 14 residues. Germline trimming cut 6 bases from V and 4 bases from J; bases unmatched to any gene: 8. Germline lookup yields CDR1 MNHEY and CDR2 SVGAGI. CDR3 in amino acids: CASRPGTATYGYTF. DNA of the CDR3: TGTGCCAGCAGACCCGGGACAGCCACCTATGGCTACACCTTC.

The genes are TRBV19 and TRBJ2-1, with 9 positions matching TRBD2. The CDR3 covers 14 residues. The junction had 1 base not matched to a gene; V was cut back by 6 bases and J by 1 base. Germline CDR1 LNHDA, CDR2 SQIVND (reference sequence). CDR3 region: CASRTSGSYNEQFF. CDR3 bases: TGTGCCAGTAGGACTAGCGGTTCCTACAATGAGCAGTTCTTC.

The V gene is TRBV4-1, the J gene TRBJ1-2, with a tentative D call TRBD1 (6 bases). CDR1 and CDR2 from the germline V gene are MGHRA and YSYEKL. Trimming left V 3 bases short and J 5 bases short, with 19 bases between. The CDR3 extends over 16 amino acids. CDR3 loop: CASSHTGTSSIYGYTF. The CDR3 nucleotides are TGCGCCAGCAGCCATACAGGGACGTCTAGTATTTATGGCTACACCTTC.

In DNA form, the CDR3 reads TGTGCCAGCCGGACTAGCGGGGGGTTCGATGAGCAGTTCTTC. Translated: CASRTSGGFDEQFF. The J gene is TRBJ2-1, the V gene TRBV6-1; TRBD2 aligns across 14 bases. The CDR3 extends over 14 amino acids. Germline V gene lookup returns CDR1 MNHNS and CDR2 SASEGT. V lost 8 bases to trimming and J lost 8 bases; unmatched junction nucleotides: 5.

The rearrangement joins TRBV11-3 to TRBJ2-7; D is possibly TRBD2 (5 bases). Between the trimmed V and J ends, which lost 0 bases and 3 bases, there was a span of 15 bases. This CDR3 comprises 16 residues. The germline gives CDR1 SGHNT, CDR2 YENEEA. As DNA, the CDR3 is TGTGCCAGCAGCTTAGATCCCGGGCCAGGAGGCTACGAGCAGTACTTC. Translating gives CASSLDPGPGGYEQYF.

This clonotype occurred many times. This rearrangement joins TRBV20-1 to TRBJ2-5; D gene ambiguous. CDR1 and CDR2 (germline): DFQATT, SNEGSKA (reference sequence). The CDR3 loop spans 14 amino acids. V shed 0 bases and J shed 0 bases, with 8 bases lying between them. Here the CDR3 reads CSARDEAYQETQYF. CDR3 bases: TGCAGTGCTAGAGACGAGGCCTACCAAGAGACCCAGTACTTC.

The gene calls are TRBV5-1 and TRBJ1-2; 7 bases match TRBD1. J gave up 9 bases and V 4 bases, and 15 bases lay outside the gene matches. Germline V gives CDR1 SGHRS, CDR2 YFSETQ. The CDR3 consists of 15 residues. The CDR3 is CASSRQQGTEPSYTF. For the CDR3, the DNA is TGCGCCAGCAGCCGTCAACAGGGGACAGAGCCGAGCTACACCTTC.

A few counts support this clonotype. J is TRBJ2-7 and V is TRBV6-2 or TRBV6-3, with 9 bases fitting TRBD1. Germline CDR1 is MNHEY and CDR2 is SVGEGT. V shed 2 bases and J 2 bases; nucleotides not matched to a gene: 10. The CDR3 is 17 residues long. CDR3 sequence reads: CASSYGGTGSQTYEQYF. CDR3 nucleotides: TGTGCCAGCAGTTACGGCGGGACAGGGTCGCAAACCTACGAGCAGTACTTC.

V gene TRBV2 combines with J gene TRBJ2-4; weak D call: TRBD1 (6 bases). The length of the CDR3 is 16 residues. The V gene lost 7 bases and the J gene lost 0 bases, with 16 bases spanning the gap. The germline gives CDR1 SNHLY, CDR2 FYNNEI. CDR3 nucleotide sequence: TGTGCCAGCATTTCCGGACAGTCACTAGCCAAAAACATTCAGTACTTC. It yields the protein CASISGQSLAKNIQYF.

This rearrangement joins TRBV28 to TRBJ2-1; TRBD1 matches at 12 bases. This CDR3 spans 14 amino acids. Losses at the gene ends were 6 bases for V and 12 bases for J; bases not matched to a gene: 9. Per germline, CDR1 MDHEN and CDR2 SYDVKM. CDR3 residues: CASSPGQGANWQFF. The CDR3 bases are TGTGCCAGCAGCCCGGGACAGGGGGCGAACTGGCAGTTCTTC.

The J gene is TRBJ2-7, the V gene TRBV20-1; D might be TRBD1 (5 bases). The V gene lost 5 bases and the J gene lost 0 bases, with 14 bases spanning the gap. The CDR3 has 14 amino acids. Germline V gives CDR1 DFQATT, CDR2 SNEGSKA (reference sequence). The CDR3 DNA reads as TGCAGTGCTTTACCCGCCCAGGGCTCCTACGAGCAGTACTTC. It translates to CSALPAQGSYEQYF.